This entry is about one T cell receptor beta chain. The data stem from a study of blood T cell repertoires in COVID-19. Looking at the study overall: PBMCs, B-cell-depleted T cells, or T cells provided the cDNA or gDNA that made up the material.

The CDR3 spans 13 residues. Trimming pared 5 bases from V and 3 bases from J, leaving 10 bases between. Sequenced by immunoSEQ multiplex PCR; TCRdb stores in-frame clones only, minus some. There are 240,000 or so clones in the sample; about nine tenths occur only once, and 6.2% lies in the top ten. The receptor was derived from a man aged 60-69 years with acute or convalescent COVID-19. The genes are TRBV12-3 or TRBV12-4 and TRBJ1-1; D might be TRBD1 (6 bases). The specimen sequenced was peripheral blood. CDR3 sequence reads: CASSLNRDTEAFF. The CDR3, as DNA: TGTGCCAGCAGTCTTAACAGGGACACTGAAGCTTTCTTT.